These 18 T cell receptor beta chains came from one sample sequenced in a study of identical twins (dated by TCRdb to about 2016). Library creation used 5' RACE. TCRdb shows the sequencer as Illumina HiSeq 2000. Using fastp at Q25 and MiXCR, TCRdb reprocessed the public reads and kept productive beta chains. Here each entry gathers all rows of one CDR3 protein and keeps the most common genes and DNA. The sample table lists a few hundred thousand distinct CDR3 sequences, approximately 8.8% of them with a count of one. Of the sample, more than 8% is held by the ten largest clones. The specimen sequenced was naive T cells sorted from blood. The sample's cell subset or site label is to be understood as: cells isolated with a human naive T-cell isolation kit. The receptors here all came from a woman aged 45 to 65 in good health.

This chain uses TRBV18 with TRBJ2-1; perhaps D is TRBD1 or TRBD2 (6 bases each). V was shortened by 3 bases and J by 6 bases, with 15 bases between the two germline ends. There are 15 residues in the CDR3. Per the germline V gene, CDR1 is KGHSH and CDR2 is LQKENI. This chain's CDR3 is CASSPGGTIRNEQFF. The DNA for the CDR3 is TGTGCCAGCTCACCCGGCGGGACAATACGCAATGAGCAGTTCTTC.

V usage is TRBV7-9 and J usage is TRBJ2-1; 13 bases are a match to TRBD2. Germline CDR1 is SEHNR and CDR2 is FQNEAQ (reference sequence). V dropped 4 bases and J dropped 7; count of bases not matched to a gene: 10. The CDR3 spans 17 residues. The CDR3 nucleotides read TGTGCCAGCAGCTCTCCACTAGCGGGAGGGCCGGATAATGAGCAGTTCTTC. As protein: CASSSPLAGGPDNEQFF.

Only a few counts were recorded for this clonotype. The CDR3 nucleotides read TGTGCCAGCTCACCACGGGGAGGGGGCGACTACGAGCAGTACGTC. Protein product: CASSPRGGGDYEQYV. The V gene is TRBV18, the J gene TRBJ2-7; D might be TRBD1 or TRBD2, each matching 7 bases. Trimming shortened V by 1 base and J by 3 bases, and 13 bases separated the two germline ends. CDR1 and CDR2 from the germline V gene are KGHSH and LQKENI. The length of the CDR3 is 15 residues.

In this sample, this clonotype turned up many times. The rearrangement joins TRBV6-5 to TRBJ2-3; perhaps TRBD1 as D (6 bases). V was pared by 6 bases and J by 6 bases, with 13 bases between. CDR1 MNHEY and CDR2 SVGAGI come from the germline V gene. This CDR3 contains 13 residues. The CDR3 here is CASSSQGWDTQYF. In nucleotides, the CDR3 is TGTGCCAGCAGCTCACAGGGTTGGGATACGCAGTATTTT.

With respect to this clonotype: With a much larger clone just one base away, this may be a read error. The chain joins TRBV5-1 to TRBJ1-4; no reliable D call. CDR3 length equals 16 residues. The V gene's germline CDR1 is SGHRS and CDR2 YFSETQ. CDR3 DNA: TGCGTCAGCAGCTCCGGACGGAGTGCAACTAATGAAAAACTGTTTTTT. Translation: CVSSSGRSATNEKLFF. Full variable domain (missing parts from reference TRBV5-1 and TRBJ1-4): KAGVTQTPRYLIKTRGQQVTLSCSPISGHRSVSWYQQTPGQGLQFLFEYFSETQRNKGNFPGRFSGRQFSNSRSEMNVSTLELGDSALYLCVSSSGRSATNEKLFFGSGTQLSVL.

This clonotype has at least ten counts. The chain employs TRBV7-8 and TRBJ2-1; TRBD2 agrees at 8 bases. Germline CDR1 SGHVS, CDR2 FQNEAQ. Losses at the gene ends were 7 bases for V and 7 bases for J; bases not matched to a gene: 9. The CDR3 is made up of 14 amino acids. CDR3: CASTTPAGANEQFF. CDR3 nucleotide sequence: TGTGCCAGCACCACCCCAGCGGGAGCTAATGAGCAGTTCTTC.

Ten or more counts support this clonotype. The chain employs TRBV20-1 and TRBJ2-1, with D possibly being TRBD2 (5 bases). Germline lookup yields CDR1 DFQATT and CDR2 SNEGSKA (reference sequence). The V gene lost 2 bases and the J gene lost 7 bases, with 9 bases spanning the gap. The CDR3 consists of 12 residues. CDR3 loop: CSARRRRNEQFF. The DNA of the CDR3 is TGCAGTGCTAGAAGGAGGAGGAATGAGCAGTTCTTC.

This clonotype has just a few counts. V usage is TRBV3-1 and J usage is TRBJ2-1; D unresolved. The CDR3 covers 11 residues. Germline-derived CDR1 and CDR2 are LGHDT and YNNKEL (reference sequence). Trimming stripped 0 bases from V and 13 bases from J, with 7 bases between. The CDR3 sequence: CASSQDWKQFF. CDR3 bases: TGTGCCAGCAGCCAAGACTGGAAACAGTTCTTC.

This clonotype was seen a few times. The genes are TRBV7-6 and TRBJ2-7; D is unclear. The CDR3 is 15 residues long. Between the trimmed V and J ends, which lost 5 bases and 0 bases, there was a span of 14 bases. Germline V gene lookup returns CDR1 SGHVS and CDR2 FNYEAQ. In DNA, the CDR3 is TGTGCCAGCAGCCCCTCGGCCGGAAGCTCCTACGAGCAGTACGTC. Translated: CASSPSAGSSYEQYV.

On this clonotype itself: This may arise from a read error, as a much more abundant clone is one base away. As the CDR3 is not closed by the conserved phenylalanine or tryptophan, this likely results from a read error. CDR3 region: CASSSERGSADTQYY. DNA of the CDR3: TGCGCCAGCAGCTCGGAGCGGGGTAGCGCAGATACGCAGTATTAT. The chain has TRBV5-1 and TRBJ2-3; 7 nucleotides line up with TRBD2. Trimming removed 3 bases from V and 4 bases from J; junction bases left unmatched: 8. This CDR3 contains 15 residues. Germline V lookup: CDR1 SGHRS, CDR2 YFSETQ.

The chain has TRBV24-1 and TRBJ2-7; D perhaps matches TRBD1 (6 bases). This CDR3 spans 13 amino acids. V was cut by 10 bases and J by 7 bases, with 19 bases left in between. Germline CDR1 KGHDR, CDR2 SFDVKD. CDR3 amino acids: CATQDRMNLEQYF. As DNA, the CDR3 is TGTGCCACTCAAGACAGGATGAATTTGGAGCAGTACTTC.

This clonotype occurred a few times. The chain combines TRBV20-1 with TRBJ2-6; D perhaps matches TRBD2 (6 bases). Germline V lookup: CDR1 DFQATT, CDR2 SNEGSKA (reference sequence). CDR3 length equals 15 residues. Trimming shortened V by 0 bases and J by 5 bases, and 11 bases separated the two germline ends. The CDR3 DNA reads as TGCAGTGCTAGAGATCGTGGAGGGCGGGCCAACGTCCTGACTTTC. Translation: CSARDRGGRANVLTF.

This clonotype has a count of ten or more. The V gene is TRBV11-2, the J gene TRBJ2-3; the D is unclear. The CDR3 is 14 residues long. Germline loops: CDR1 SGHAT, CDR2 FQNNGV. V lost 5 bases to trimming and J lost 1 base, with 10 bases between them. CDR3 sequence: CASSESQGTDTQYF. Here the CDR3 DNA reads TGTGCCAGCAGCGAGAGTCAGGGCACAGATACGCAGTATTTT.

This clonotype came up many times. The gene calls are TRBV24-1 and TRBJ2-1, with D possibly matching TRBD2 (5 bases). Per germline, CDR1 KGHDR and CDR2 SFDVKD. V was cut by 3 bases and J by 9 bases, with 14 bases left in between. This CDR3 has 14 residues. The CDR3 region is CATSDPARGAEQFF. The CDR3 bases are TGTGCCACCAGTGATCCCGCACGGGGTGCTGAGCAGTTCTTC.

V and J are TRBV24-1 and TRBJ2-1, with D perhaps matching TRBD2 (7 bases). The CDR3 contains 18 residues. In germline, CDR1 is KGHDR, CDR2 SFDVKD. V was clipped by 5 bases and J by 0 bases, with 19 bases between them. The CDR3 region is CATSAIGGGGHSYNEQFF. The CDR3 DNA follows: TGTGCCACCAGTGCCATAGGGGGGGGCGGACACTCCTACAATGAGCAGTTCTTC.

This clonotype was recorded many times. The chain carries TRBV4-1 and TRBJ2-1, with 11 bases that match TRBD1. Germline V lookup: CDR1 MGHRA, CDR2 YSYEKL. The CDR3 sequence is 15 residues long. V trimming: 0 bases; J trimming: 9 bases; junction bases outside the gene matches: 4. CDR3 residues: CASSQERDRGFEQFF. The CDR3 nucleotides are TGCGCCAGCAGCCAAGAAAGGGACAGGGGGTTTGAGCAGTTCTTC.

The J gene is TRBJ1-1, the V gene TRBV12-3 or TRBV12-4, with TRBD1 matching over 9 bases. V lost 6 bases, J lost 11 bases, and 10 bases stayed unmatched. The CDR3 is 13 residues long. CDR3 region: CASRSAGQGIAFF. As DNA, the CDR3 is TGTGCCAGCAGATCCGCGGGACAGGGAATCGCTTTCTTT.

This clonotype was recorded many times. V and J are TRBV12-3 or TRBV12-4 and TRBJ2-5, with D tentatively TRBD1 or TRBD2 (5 bases each). This CDR3 has 14 residues. V lost 2 bases, J lost 1 base, and 8 bases lay in between. CDR3 protein: CASSLWGFQETQYF. In nucleotides, the CDR3 is TGTGCCAGCAGTTTATGGGGGTTCCAAGAGACCCAGTACTTC.